These T cell receptor beta chains were read from a single sample in a study of cytomegalovirus exposure and HLA in healthy donors. TCRdb's table, derived via immunoSEQ multiplex PCR, lists solely in-frame clones and lacks some. The repertoire holds approximately 200,000 clones, roughly 81% seen once, with approximately 2.8% in the top ten. The sample consisted of PBMCs. Receptor source: a woman in her twenties or thirties in good health and CMV-seropositive. Each CDR3 is given with its conserved first and last residue. For some rows the clone size is stated as once, few or many, or as a class when expanded; others skip it.

TRBJ2-1 TRBV7-2 . CASSLLPGVLIHEQFF
TRBJ2-7 TRBV10-1 . CASSVGLAGEQYF
TRBJ2-1 TRBV18 . CASSGDEQFF
TRBJ2-7 TRBV11-2 . CASSASGTAYEQYF
TRBJ2-2 TRBV19 . CASSPGTNTGELFF
TRBJ1-5 TRBV11-2 . CASSLGADRNQPQHF
TRBJ2-7 TRBV2 . CASGRLNEQYF
TRBJ2-2 TRBV7-9 once CASSLGLAENTGELFF
TRBJ1-2 TRBV28 . CASSTGQANYGYTF
TRBJ2-5 TRBV28 . CASSFSWTGGSQETQYF
TRBJ2-1 TRBV4-1 . CASSQDPLANEQFF